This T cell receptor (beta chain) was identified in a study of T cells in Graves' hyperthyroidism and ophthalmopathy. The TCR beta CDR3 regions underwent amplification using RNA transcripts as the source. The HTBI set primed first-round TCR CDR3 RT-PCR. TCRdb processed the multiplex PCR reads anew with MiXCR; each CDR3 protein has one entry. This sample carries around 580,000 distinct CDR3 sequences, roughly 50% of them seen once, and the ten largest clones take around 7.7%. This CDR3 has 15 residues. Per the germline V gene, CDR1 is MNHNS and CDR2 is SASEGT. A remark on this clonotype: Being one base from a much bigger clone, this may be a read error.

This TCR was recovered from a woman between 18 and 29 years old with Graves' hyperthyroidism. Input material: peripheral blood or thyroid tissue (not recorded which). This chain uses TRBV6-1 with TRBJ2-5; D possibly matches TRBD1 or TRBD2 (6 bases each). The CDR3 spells CAGRGLRKGVETQYF. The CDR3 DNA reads TGTGCCGGCAGGGGACTCCGAAAGGGCGTCGAGACCCAGTACTTC.